Listed below are T cell receptor beta chains from one sample, sequenced in a study of OX40 agonist ivuxolimab in advanced cancers. Sequenced by immunoSEQ multiplex PCR; TCRdb stores in-frame clones only, minus some. The sample records 77,000 or so clones, around 87% being singletons. Sequenced here: CD4+ or CD8+ T cells sorted from blood, sampled in a trial of the OX40 agonist ivuxolimab. All receptors derive from an adult with an advanced solid tumor such as melanoma, head and neck, liver or kidney cancer. The CDR3 runs from the conserved cysteine through the conserved F or W. D genes are given only for firm matches. Only part of the rows carry a size: once, few, many, or a class if the clone is expanded.

v_gene,abundance,j_gene,d_gene,CDR3nt,CDR3aa
TRBV6-5,few,TRBJ2-7,TRBD1,TGTGCCAGCAGTCCCGGGACAGGCGGTACCTACGAGCAGTACTTC,CASSPGTGGTYEQYF
TRBV5-1,NA,TRBJ1-4,TRBD1,TGCGCCAGCAGCTTAACGCCCCCGGACAGGGGGAAGGAAAAACTGTTTTTT,CASSLTPPDRGKEKLFF
TRBV27,NA,TRBJ2-7,TRBD2,TGTGCCAGCAGTTGGACTAGCGGGAGCGAGCAGTACTTC,CASSWTSGSEQYF
TRBV29-1,NA,TRBJ2-7,TRBD1,TGCAGCGCAGGACAGGTCGATGGCGAGCAGTACTTC,CSAGQVDGEQYF
TRBV7-2,NA,TRBJ1-4,NA,TGTGCCAGCAGCTTGGGGGGTTATAATGAAAAACTGTTTTTT,CASSLGGYNEKLFF
TRBV13,NA,TRBJ2-5,NA,TGTGCCAGCAGCCCGGGACTGCCCCTGGACGGGACCCAGTACTTC,CASSPGLPLDGTQYF
TRBV6-1,NA,TRBJ1-5,NA,TGTGCCAGCAGTGAACCATATCAGCCCCAGCATTTT,CASSEPYQPQHF
TRBV7-9,NA,TRBJ1-2,NA,TGTGCCAGCAGCCGGGAGGGGTTATATGGCTACACCTTC,CASSREGLYGYTF
TRBV5-1,few,TRBJ1-2,NA,TGCGCCAGCAGCTTGACACAACCCGGGAGCTACACCTTC,CASSLTQPGSYTF
TRBV18,NA,TRBJ2-1,NA,TGTGCCAGCTCACTCTACAATGAGCAGTTCTTC,CASSLYNEQFF
TRBV27,NA,TRBJ2-2,TRBD2,TGTGCCAGCAGCCCTACTAGCGGGAGGGTTGCCGGGGAGCTGTTTTTT,CASSPTSGRVAGELFF
TRBV6-5,NA,TRBJ1-5,NA,TGTGCCAGCAGGTTGGATAGCAATCAGCCCCAGCATTTT,CASRLDSNQPQHF
TRBV13,once,TRBJ2-1,NA,TGTGCCAGCAGCCGAGGGCCCCAAGTAGGTTTTGAGCAGTTCTTC,CASSRGPQVGFEQFF
TRBV5-1,NA,TRBJ2-7,NA,TGCGCCAGCAGCCCACGGTCGGACGCAACCTACGAGCAGTACTTC,CASSPRSDATYEQYF
TRBV7-9,NA,TRBJ1-2,NA,TGTGCCAGCAGCTTATTTAGGGGGAGGACTAACTATGGCTACACCTTC,CASSLFRGRTNYGYTF
TRBV6-5,NA,TRBJ2-5,NA,TGTGCCAGCAGTTACTCCACGAGTGGGCAGGGAAAGACCCAGTACTTC,CASSYSTSGQGKTQYF
TRBV18,NA,TRBJ1-3,NA,TGTGCCAGCGCAACCCTACCTGGACAGTCTGGAAACACCATATATTTT,CASATLPGQSGNTIYF
TRBV2,NA,TRBJ1-1,NA,TGTGCCAGCAGTGGGGACGGGAACACTGAAGCTTTCTTT,CASSGDGNTEAFF
TRBV29-1,NA,TRBJ2-5,NA,TGCAGCGCACGTTACCAAGAGACCCAGTACTTC,CSARYQETQYF
TRBV2,NA,TRBJ2-3,NA,TGTGCCAGCAGGAGGTCGGCACGCACAGATACGCAGTATTTT,CASRRSARTDTQYF
TRBV30,NA,TRBJ1-1,NA,TGTGCCTGGAGAAGAAGCGTAGGGGTCGCGACTGAAGCTTTCTTT,CAWRRSVGVATEAFF
TRBV5-1,NA,TRBJ2-5,NA,TGCGCCAGCAGCTTGCCACAGGGTGAAGAGACCCAGTACTTC,CASSLPQGEETQYF
TRBV5-4,NA,TRBJ1-2,TRBD1,TGTGCCAGCAGCTATATACAGGGGGCGCGTGGCTACACCTTC,CASSYIQGARGYTF
TRBV19,NA,TRBJ2-1,TRBD2,TGTGCCAGTGGTAGCGGGAACGGCAATGAGCAGTTCTTC,CASGSGNGNEQFF
TRBV19,many,TRBJ2-2,NA,TGTGCCAGTACGGGTAGGGTTACCGGGGAGCTGTTTTTT,CASTGRVTGELFF